The 5 T cell receptor beta chains in this list originate from one sample, sequenced in a study of vaccination and CD4 T cells after COVID-19. Their antigen targets remain unknown. Sequenced with the Oncomine TCR Beta short-read assay was DNA taken from cultured CD4+ T cells. TCRdb itself ran the PCR reads through MiXCR, one entry per CDR3 protein. The sample yields about 23,000 distinct CDR3 sequences, around two thirds seen once. Indicated treatment: approximately nine-day PBMC culture with coronavirus spike peptide pools or control peptides (ViraFEST assay). The sequenced sample was CD4+ T cells from blood, cultured in vitro, obtained after SARS-CoV-2 vaccination. These receptors were obtained from a human donor who received a COVID-19 vaccine.

This clonotype is medium-sized (0.01 to 0.1%). The V and J genes are TRBV7-4 and TRBJ2-7, with 13 bases lining up with TRBD2. Germline assignment: CDR1 SGHVT and CDR2 SQSDAQ. CDR3 size: 15 residues. The junction had 5 bases not matched to a gene; V was cut back by 5 bases and J by 4 bases. The CDR3 nucleotides are TGTGCCAGCAGCGGACGGACTAGCGGGGGTTACGAGCAGTACTTC. Protein sequence: CASSGRTSGGYEQYF.

The chain carries TRBV10-1 and TRBJ1-2; D is perhaps TRBD1 (5 bases). Germline V gene data show CDR1 as WNHNN and CDR2 as SYGVQD (reference sequence). The CDR3 length is 16 residues. Trimming cost V 2 bases and J 4 bases, with 17 bases left between them. This chain's CDR3 is CASSEREGRVIYGYTF. In DNA, the CDR3 is TGCGCCAGCAGTGAGCGGGAGGGACGTGTAATCTATGGCTACACCTTC.

This clonotype was counted a few times. The chain couples TRBV6-1 to TRBJ2-1; maybe TRBD2 (5 bases). Trimming stripped 1 base from V and 0 bases from J, with 10 bases between. The CDR3 has 16 residues. The germline V gene encodes CDR1 MNHNS and CDR2 SASEGT. CDR3 residues: CASSEVAGSSYNEQFF. CDR3 nucleotides: TGTGCCAGCAGTGAAGTTGCGGGCAGCTCCTACAATGAGCAGTTCTTC.

This clonotype came up a few times. The chain uses TRBV6-4 and TRBJ2-7; 7 bases map to TRBD2. Trimming took 1 base from V and 3 from J; bases not matched to a gene: 18. The length of the CDR3 is 19 residues. CDR1 and CDR2 from the germline V gene are MRHNA and SNTAGT. CDR3 sequence reads: CASSDLILSDQRGYYEQYF. The CDR3 DNA reads as TGTGCCAGCAGTGACTTGATCCTAAGCGACCAGCGGGGTTACTACGAGCAGTACTTC.

This chain connects TRBV19 to TRBJ2-5; 8 bases map to TRBD2. CDR3 length equals 11 residues. CDR1 and CDR2 (germline): LNHDA, SQIVND (reference sequence). The CDR3 is CAAGVQETQYF. The CDR3 nucleotides read TGTGCAGCGGGGGTCCAAGAGACCCAGTACTTC.